This TCR beta chain is drawn from a study of cytomegalovirus exposure and HLA in healthy donors. The CDR3 has 11 amino acids. Germline V gene sequence: CDR1 SNHLY, CDR2 FYNNEI. V was shortened by 0 bases and J by 16 bases, with 10 bases between the two germline ends. In this sample, this clone turned up once. Amplification used 60 Vbeta primers and 13 Jbeta primers. TCRdb's table, derived via immunoSEQ multiplex PCR, lists solely in-frame clones and lacks some. In the table there are around 110,000 clones, about 59% of which are singletons. The sequence came from a middle-aged woman in good health and CMV-seropositive. This rearrangement joins TRBV2 to TRBJ1-3, with D unresolved. The specimen sequenced was PBMCs. DNA of the CDR3: TGTGCCAGCAGTGAAGCTTCGACAAGCTATTTT. The encoded protein is CASSEASTSYF. Full variable domain (rest looked up from reference TRBV2 and TRBJ1-3): EPEVTQTPSHQVTQMGQEVILRCVPISNHLYFYWYRQILGQKVEFLVSFYNNEISEKSEIFDDQFSVERPDGSNFTLKIRSTKLEDSAMYFCASSEASTSYFGEGSWLTVV.